The table lists the clone carrying this TCR beta chain with a few counts. The antigen is unknown. V was cut by 6 bases and J by 1 base, with 9 bases left in between. Germline-derived CDR1 and CDR2 are SQVTM and ANQGSEA. The length of the CDR3 is 13 residues. This table comes from immunoSEQ multiplex PCR, and its TCRdb copy is limited to in-frame clones, with some not included. The table lists about 26,000 clones, approximately 81% of them singletons. The data were taken from a study of T cells in localized non-small cell lung cancer. Study-wide points: In uninvolved adjacent lung, T cell clonality reached its highest value, exceeding tumor.

The clonotype comes from a man aged 35 to 69 with stage III squamous cell lung carcinoma. The sequencing here drew on peripheral blood, taken before any cancer treatment. The chain carries TRBV29-1 and TRBJ2-2; the D is unclear. The CDR3 is CSVLSGNTGELFF. In nucleotides, the CDR3 is TGCAGCGTGTTGTCGGGGAACACCGGGGAGCTGTTTTTT.